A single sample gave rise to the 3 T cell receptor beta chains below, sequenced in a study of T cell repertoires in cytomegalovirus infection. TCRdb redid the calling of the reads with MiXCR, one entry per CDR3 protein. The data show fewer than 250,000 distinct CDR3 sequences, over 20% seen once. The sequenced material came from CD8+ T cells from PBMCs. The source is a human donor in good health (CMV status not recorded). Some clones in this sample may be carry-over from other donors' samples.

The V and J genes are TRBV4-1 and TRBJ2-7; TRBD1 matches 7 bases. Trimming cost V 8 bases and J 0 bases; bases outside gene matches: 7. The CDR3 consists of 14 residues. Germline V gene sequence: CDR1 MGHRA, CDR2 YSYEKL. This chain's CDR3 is CASSDRSSSYEQYF. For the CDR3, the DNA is TGCGCCAGCTCGGACAGGTCGAGCTCCTACGAGCAGTACTTC.

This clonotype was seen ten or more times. CDR3 loop: CASSWGGVAYEQYF. CDR3 in DNA: TGTGCCAGCAGTTGGGGTGGAGTCGCCTACGAGCAGTACTTC. This chain uses TRBV28 with TRBJ2-7; unclear D gene. Trimming left V 4 bases short and J 2 bases short, with 12 bases between. Germline-derived CDR1 and CDR2 are MDHEN and SYDVKM. The CDR3 is made up of 14 amino acids.

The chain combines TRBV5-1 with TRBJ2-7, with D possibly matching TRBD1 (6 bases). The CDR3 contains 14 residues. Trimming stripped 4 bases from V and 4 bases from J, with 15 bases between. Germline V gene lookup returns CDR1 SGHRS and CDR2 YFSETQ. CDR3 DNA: TGCGCCAGCAGCGGCCGGGACACTGATTACGAGCAGTACTTC. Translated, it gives CASSGRDTDYEQYF.